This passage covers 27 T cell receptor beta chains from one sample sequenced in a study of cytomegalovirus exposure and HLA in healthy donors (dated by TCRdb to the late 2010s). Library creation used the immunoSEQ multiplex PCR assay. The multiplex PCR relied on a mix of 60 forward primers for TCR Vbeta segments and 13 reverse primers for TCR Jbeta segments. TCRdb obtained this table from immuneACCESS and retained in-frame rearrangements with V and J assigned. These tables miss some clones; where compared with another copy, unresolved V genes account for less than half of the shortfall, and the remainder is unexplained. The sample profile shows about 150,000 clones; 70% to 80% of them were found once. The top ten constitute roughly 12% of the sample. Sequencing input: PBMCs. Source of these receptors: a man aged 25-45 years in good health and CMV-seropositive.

CDR3 in amino acids: CASSETGLETQYF. CDR3 nucleotide sequence: TGTGCCAGCAGTGAGACAGGGTTGGAGACCCAGTACTTC. J is TRBJ2-5 and V is TRBV6-1; 7 positions match TRBD1. Germline V lookup: CDR1 MNHNS, CDR2 SASEGT. Trimming removed 3 bases from V and 5 bases from J; junction bases left unmatched: 3. This CDR3 is built from 13 residues.

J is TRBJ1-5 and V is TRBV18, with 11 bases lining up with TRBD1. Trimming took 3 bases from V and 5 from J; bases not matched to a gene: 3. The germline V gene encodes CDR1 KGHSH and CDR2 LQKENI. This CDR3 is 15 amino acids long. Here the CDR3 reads CASSPGQGADQPQHF. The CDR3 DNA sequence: TGTGCCAGCTCACCCGGACAGGGGGCAGATCAGCCCCAGCATTTT.

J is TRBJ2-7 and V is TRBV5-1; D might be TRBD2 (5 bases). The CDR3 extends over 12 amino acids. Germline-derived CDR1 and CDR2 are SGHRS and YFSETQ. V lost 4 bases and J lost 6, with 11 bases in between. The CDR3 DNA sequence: TGCGCCAGCAGCCCCTCCCGGGGCGAGCAGTACTTC. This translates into CASSPSRGEQYF.

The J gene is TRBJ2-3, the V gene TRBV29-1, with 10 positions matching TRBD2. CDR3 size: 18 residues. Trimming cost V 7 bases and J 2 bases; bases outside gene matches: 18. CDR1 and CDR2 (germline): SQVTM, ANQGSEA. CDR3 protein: CSGRDTRVLAGDTDTQYF. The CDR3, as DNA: TGCAGCGGGCGGGACACCAGAGTCCTAGCGGGGGACACAGATACGCAGTATTTT.

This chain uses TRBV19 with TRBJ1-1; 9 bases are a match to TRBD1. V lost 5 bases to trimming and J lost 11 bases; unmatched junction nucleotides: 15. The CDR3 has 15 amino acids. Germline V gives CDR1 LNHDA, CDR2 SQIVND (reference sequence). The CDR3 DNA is TGTGCCAGTAGTTTGCCGGGACAGGGCCTATCGGAGGCTTTCTTT. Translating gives CASSLPGQGLSEAFF.

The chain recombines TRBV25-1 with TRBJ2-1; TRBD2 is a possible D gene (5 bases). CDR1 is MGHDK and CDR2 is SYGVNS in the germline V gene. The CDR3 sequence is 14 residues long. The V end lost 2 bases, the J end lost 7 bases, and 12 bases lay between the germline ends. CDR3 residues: CASSEVGGSNEQFF. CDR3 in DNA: TGTGCCAGCAGTGAAGTGGGCGGGTCTAATGAGCAGTTCTTC.

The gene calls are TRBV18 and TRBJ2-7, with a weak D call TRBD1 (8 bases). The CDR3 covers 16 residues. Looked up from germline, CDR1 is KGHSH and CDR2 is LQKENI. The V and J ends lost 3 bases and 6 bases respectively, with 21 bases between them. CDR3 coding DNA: TGTGCCAGCTCACCCCAGCGGGGACAGGCCTGGCTCGAGCAGTACTTC. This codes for CASSPQRGQAWLEQYF.

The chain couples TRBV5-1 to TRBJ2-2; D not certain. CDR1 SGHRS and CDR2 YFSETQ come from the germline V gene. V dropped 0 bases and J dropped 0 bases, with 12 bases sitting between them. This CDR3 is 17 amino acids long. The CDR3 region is CASSLAPRIANTGELFF. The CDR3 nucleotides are TGCGCCAGCAGCTTGGCTCCCAGAATCGCGAACACCGGGGAGCTGTTTTTT.

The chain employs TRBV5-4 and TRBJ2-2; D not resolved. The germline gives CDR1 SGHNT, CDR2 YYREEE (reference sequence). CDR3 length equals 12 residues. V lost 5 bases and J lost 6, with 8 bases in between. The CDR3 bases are TGTGCCAGCAGACCTAACTCCGGGGAGCTGTTTTTT. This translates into CASRPNSGELFF. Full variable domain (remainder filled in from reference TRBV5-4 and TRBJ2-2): ETGVTQSPTHLIKTRGQQVTLRCSSQSGHNTVSWYQQALGQGPQFIFQYYREEENGRGNFPPRFSGLQFPNYSSELNVNALELDDSALYLCASRPNSGELFFGEGSRLTVL.

The CDR3 spells CASSINRDSNQPQHF. CDR3 coding DNA: TGTGCCAGTAGTATCAACCGGGATAGCAATCAGCCCCAGCATTTT. The chain is built from TRBV19 and TRBJ1-5; D ambiguous. V dropped 3 bases and J dropped 0 bases, with 9 bases sitting between them. The germline CDR1 and CDR2 sequences are LNHDA and SQIVND (reference sequence). The CDR3 covers 15 residues.

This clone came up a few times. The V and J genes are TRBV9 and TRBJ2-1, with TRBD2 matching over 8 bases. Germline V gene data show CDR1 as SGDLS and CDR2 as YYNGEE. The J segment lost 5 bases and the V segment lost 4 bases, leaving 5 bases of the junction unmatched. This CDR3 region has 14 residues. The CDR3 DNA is TGTGCCAGCAGCCCACTAGCGGAACACAATGAGCAGTTCTTC. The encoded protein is CASSPLAEHNEQFF.

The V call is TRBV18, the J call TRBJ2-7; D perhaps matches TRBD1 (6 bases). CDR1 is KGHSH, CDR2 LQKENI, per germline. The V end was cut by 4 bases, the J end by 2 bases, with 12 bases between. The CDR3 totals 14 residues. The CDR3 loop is CASSQNDRPYEQYF. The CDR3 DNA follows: TGTGCCAGCTCACAAAACGACAGGCCCTACGAGCAGTACTTC.

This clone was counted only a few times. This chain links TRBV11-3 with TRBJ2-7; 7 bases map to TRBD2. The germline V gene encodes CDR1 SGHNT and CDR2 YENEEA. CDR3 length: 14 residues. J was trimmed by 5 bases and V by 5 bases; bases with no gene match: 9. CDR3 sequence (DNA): TGTGCCAGCAGCGGATCAACTAGCGCTAACGAGCAGTACTTC. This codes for CASSGSTSANEQYF.

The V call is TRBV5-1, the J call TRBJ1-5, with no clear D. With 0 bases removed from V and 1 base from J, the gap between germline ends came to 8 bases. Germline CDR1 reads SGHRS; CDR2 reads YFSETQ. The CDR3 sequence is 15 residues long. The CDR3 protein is CASSLGEGSNQPQHF. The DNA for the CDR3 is TGCGCCAGCAGCTTGGGCGAGGGAAGCAATCAGCCCCAGCATTTT.

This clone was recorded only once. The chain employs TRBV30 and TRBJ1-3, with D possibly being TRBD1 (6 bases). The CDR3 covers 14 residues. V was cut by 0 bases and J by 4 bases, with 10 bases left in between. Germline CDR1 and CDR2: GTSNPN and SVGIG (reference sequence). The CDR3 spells CAWSVGGSGNTIYF. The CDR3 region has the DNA TGTGCCTGGAGTGTAGGGGGTTCCGGAAACACCATATATTTT. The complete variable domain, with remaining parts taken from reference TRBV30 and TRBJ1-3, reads SQTIHQWPATLVQPVGSPLSLECTVEGTSNPNLYWYRQAAGRGLQLLFYSVGIGQISSEVPQNLSASRPQDRQFILSSKKLLLSDSGFYLCAWSVGGSGNTIYFGEGSWLTVV.

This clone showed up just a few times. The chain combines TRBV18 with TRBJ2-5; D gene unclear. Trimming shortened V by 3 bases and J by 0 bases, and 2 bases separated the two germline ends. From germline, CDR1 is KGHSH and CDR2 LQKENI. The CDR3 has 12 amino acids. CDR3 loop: CASSPNQETQYF. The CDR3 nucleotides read TGTGCCAGCTCACCTAACCAAGAGACCCAGTACTTC. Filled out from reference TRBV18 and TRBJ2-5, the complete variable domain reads NAGVMQNPRHLVRRRGQEARLRCSPMKGHSHVYWYRQLPEEGLKFMVYLQKENIIDESGMPKERFSAEFPKEGPSILRIQQVVRGDSAAYFCASSPNQETQYFGPGTRLLVL.

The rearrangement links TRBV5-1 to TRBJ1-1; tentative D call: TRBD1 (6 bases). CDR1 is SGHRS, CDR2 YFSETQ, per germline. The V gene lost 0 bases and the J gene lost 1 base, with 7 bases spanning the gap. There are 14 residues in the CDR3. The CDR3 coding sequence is TGCGCCAGCAGCTTGGGACAGGCGAACACTGAAGCTTTCTTT. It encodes CASSLGQANTEAFF.

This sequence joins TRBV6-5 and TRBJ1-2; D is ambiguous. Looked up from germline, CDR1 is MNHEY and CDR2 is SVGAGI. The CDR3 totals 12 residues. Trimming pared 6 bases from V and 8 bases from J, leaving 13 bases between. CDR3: CASRGASSGYTF. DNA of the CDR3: TGTGCCAGCAGGGGCGCGTCGTCCGGCTACACCTTC.

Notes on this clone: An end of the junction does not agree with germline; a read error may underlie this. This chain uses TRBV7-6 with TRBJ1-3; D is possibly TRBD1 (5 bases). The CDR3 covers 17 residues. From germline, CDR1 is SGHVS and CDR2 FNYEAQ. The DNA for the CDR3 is TGTGCCAGCAGCTTCGATGGGTCAGGGTCTTCTGGAGACACCATATATTTT. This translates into CASSFDGSGSSGDTIYF.

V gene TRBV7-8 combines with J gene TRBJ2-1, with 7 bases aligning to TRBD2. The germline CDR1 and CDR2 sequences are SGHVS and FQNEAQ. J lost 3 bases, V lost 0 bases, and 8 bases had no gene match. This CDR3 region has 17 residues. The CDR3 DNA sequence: TGTGCCAGCAGCTTAGCGAAAAGCGGGACGCACTACAATGAGCAGTTCTTC. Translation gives CASSLAKSGTHYNEQFF. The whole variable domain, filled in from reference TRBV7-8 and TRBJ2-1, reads GAGVSQSPRYKVAKRGQDVALRCDPISGHVSLFWYQQALGQGPEFLTYFQNEAQLDKSGLPSDRFFAERPEGSVSTLKIQRTQQEDSAVYLCASSLAKSGTHYNEQFFGPGTRLTVL.

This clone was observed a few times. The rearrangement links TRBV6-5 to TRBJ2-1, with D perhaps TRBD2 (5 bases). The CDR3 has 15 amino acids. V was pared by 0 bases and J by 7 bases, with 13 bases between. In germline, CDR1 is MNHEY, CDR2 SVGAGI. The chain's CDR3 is CASSYSESGKNEQFF. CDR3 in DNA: TGTGCCAGCAGTTACTCTGAGAGCGGAAAGAATGAGCAGTTCTTC.

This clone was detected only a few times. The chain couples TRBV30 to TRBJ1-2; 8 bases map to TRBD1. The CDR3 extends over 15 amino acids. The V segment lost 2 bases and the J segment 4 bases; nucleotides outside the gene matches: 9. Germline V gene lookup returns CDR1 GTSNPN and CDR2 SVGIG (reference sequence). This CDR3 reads CAWSRLLTGGYGYTF. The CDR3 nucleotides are TGTGCCTGGAGTAGGCTCCTCACAGGGGGCTATGGCTACACCTTC.

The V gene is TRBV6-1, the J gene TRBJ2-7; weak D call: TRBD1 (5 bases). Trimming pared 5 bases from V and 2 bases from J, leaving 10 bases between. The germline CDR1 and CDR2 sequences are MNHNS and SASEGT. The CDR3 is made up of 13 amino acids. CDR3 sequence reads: CASSQQDPYEQYF. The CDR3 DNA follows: TGTGCCAGCAGTCAACAGGACCCCTACGAGCAGTACTTC.

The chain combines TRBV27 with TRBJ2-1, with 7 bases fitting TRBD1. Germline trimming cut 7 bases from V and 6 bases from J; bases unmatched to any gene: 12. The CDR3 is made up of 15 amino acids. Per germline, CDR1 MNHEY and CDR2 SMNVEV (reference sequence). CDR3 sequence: CASNHGVRGFNEQFF. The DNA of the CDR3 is TGTGCCAGCAACCACGGGGTCAGGGGGTTCAATGAGCAGTTCTTC.

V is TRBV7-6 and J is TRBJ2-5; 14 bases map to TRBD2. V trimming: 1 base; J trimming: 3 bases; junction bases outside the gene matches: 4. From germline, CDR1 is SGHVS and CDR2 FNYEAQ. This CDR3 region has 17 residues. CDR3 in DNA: TGTGCCAGCAGCTTAGGTTGGGGACTAGCGGGAGAAGAGACCCAGTACTTC. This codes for CASSLGWGLAGEETQYF.

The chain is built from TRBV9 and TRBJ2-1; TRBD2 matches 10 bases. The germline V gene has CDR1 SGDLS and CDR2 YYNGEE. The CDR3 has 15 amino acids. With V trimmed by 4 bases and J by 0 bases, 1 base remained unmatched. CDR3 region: CASSPSGSSYNEQFF. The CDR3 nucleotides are TGTGCCAGCAGCCCTAGCGGGAGCTCCTACAATGAGCAGTTCTTC.

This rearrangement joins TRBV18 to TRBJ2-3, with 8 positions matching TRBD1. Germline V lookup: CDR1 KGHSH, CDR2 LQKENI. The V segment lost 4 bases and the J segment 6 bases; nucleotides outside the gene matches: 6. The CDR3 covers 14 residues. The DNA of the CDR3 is TGTGCCAGCTCACTTAGACAGGGGACGGATACGCAGTATTTT. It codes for CASSLRQGTDTQYF.